This T cell receptor (beta chain) was profiled in a study of beta chain features in type 1 diabetes. This clone was observed a handful of times. The V and J ends lost 3 bases and 6 bases, in that order; junction bases with no gene match: 5. Germline CDR1 MDHEN, CDR2 SYDVKM. The CDR3 is made up of 14 amino acids. Expressed TCRB transcripts were sequenced because the isolated RNA had all been reverse transcribed beforehand. TCRdb keeps only in-frame clones here, not all; method: immunoSEQ multiplex PCR. The repertoire includes about 44,000 clones, over 50% of them detected once, and roughly 2.1% sits in the top ten. By way of CD45RO/CCR7/CD25/CD127/CD95/CD27, the CD4+ regulatory, stem cell-like memory, central memory and naive cells were sorted.

Material for sequencing was Tregs from blood. This clonotype was obtained from a woman aged 18-29 years in good health. The chain recombines TRBV28 with TRBJ1-1, with 9 positions matching TRBD1. The CDR3 region has the DNA TGTGCCAGCAGTTTGGGACAGGGAGGGTCTGAAGCTTTCTTT. It translates to CASSLGQGGSEAFF.